This T cell receptor beta chain comes out of a study of T-cell reconstitution after alpha-beta-depleted transplantation in children. Looked up from germline, CDR1 is KGHSH and CDR2 is LQKENI. The length of the CDR3 is 15 residues. The ends were cut back, 3 bases at V and 5 bases at J, with 15 bases in the middle. This clonotype was counted at least ten times. The authors prepared the TCRbeta library with unique molecular identifiers. TCRdb re-called the PCR reads through MiXCR, storing one row per CDR3 protein. The sample has some 200,000 distinct CDR3 sequences; about 8.2% are singletons. Here the sequenced sample was PBMCs, mostly from graft donor cells, taken 360 days after TCRalphabeta/CD19-depleted stem cell transplant. The receptor was isolated from a male patient aged 2 to 10 who had a stem cell transplant for acute myeloid leukemia, so the T cells may come from the graft donor. The chain joins TRBV18 to TRBJ2-3; a possible D gene is TRBD1 (6 bases). CDR3: CASSPFRDTGDTQYF. CDR3 sequence (DNA): TGTGCCAGCTCACCCTTCCGGGACACAGGAGATACGCAGTATTTT.